The clone carrying this T cell receptor beta chain was seen a few times. The sample belongs to a study of molecular identifiers for immune sequencing clone quantification. The CDR3 is 14 amino acids. The germline gives CDR1 MNHEY, CDR2 SMNVEV (reference sequence). V was clipped by 4 bases and J by 4 bases; unmatched bases: 4. TCRdb reprocessed the PCR reads with MiXCR, giving one entry per CDR3 protein. This sample has under 650,000 distinct CDR3 sequences; less than 20% occur once, and the top ten carry around 0.86%. The rearrangement uses TRBV27 and TRBJ2-7, with TRBD2 matching over 10 bases. What was sequenced was naive CD8+ T cells from blood, with Jurkat cell RNA spiked in. Subset given: FACS-sorted CD8+CD4-CCR7+CD45RA+ naive T cells. The receptor was derived from a human donor in good health. Some libraries in this study had Jurkat cell RNA spiked in. CDR3 DNA: TGTGCCAGCAGTTCACAAGCGGGAGGGTACGAGCAGTACTTC. This encodes CASSSQAGGYEQYF.